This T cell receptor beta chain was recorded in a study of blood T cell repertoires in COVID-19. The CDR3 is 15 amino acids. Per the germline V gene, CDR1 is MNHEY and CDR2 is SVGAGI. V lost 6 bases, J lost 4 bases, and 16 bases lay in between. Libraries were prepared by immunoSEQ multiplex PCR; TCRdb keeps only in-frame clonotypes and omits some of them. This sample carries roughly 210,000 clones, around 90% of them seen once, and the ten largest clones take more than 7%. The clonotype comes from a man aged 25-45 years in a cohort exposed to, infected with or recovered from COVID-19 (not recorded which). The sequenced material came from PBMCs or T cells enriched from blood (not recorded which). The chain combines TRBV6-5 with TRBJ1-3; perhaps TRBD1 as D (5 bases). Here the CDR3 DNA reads TGTGCCAGCAGATACGACAACAGACAGGGAAACACCATATATTTT. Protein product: CASRYDNRQGNTIYF.